The 27 T cell receptor beta chains below come from one sample, sequenced in a study of blood T cell repertoires in COVID-19 (dated by TCRdb to the early 2020s). Libraries were made using the immunoSEQ multiplex PCR assay. What TCRdb holds here is the immuneACCESS table cut down to in-frame rearrangements. Part of the clones is not present; checked against another copy, under half of the missing clones reflect an unresolved V gene, and the others are unexplained. This sample holds around 430,000 clones; about 91% were observed only once. The ten largest clonotypes hold over 10% of the sample. The specimen sequenced was peripheral blood. The receptors were sampled from a woman aged 45-65 years with COVID-19, enrolled during active disease.

The rearrangement uses TRBV27 and TRBJ1-1, with a weak D call TRBD1 (6 bases). The germline CDR1 and CDR2 sequences are MNHEY and SMNVEV (reference sequence). The CDR3 has 14 residues. The V gene lost 4 bases and the J gene lost 3 bases, with 12 bases spanning the gap. In DNA form, the CDR3 reads TGTGCCAGCAGTTCCAGGGGAGGGGACACTGAAGCTTTCTTT. Protein product: CASSSRGGDTEAFF.

This rearrangement joins TRBV30 to TRBJ2-6; D is undetermined. Trimming took 0 bases from V and 3 from J, leaving 9 bases between them. The CDR3 runs 15 residues. The germline V gene has CDR1 GTSNPN and CDR2 SVGIG (reference sequence). The CDR3 DNA reads as TGTGCCTGGAGTGTAAGACACTTTGGGGCCAACGTCCTGACTTTC. Translated, it gives CAWSVRHFGANVLTF.

This chain links TRBV12-5 with TRBJ2-7; TRBD1 aligns across 10 bases. Losses at the gene ends were 5 bases for V and 3 bases for J; bases not matched to a gene: 4. Per germline, CDR1 LGHNT and CDR2 FRNRAP. The CDR3 covers 14 residues. The CDR3 DNA is TGTGCTAGTGGTCCGGGACAGGGGTTCTACGAGCAGTACTTC. This encodes CASGPGQGFYEQYF. The whole variable domain, filled in from reference TRBV12-5 and TRBJ2-7, reads DARVTQTPRHKVTEMGQEVTMRCQPILGHNTVFWYRQTMMQGLELLAYFRNRAPLDDSGMPKDRFSAEMPDATLATLKIQPSEPRDSAVYFCASGPGQGFYEQYFGPGTRLTVT.

CDR3 in amino acids: CASTPSGTGSTGELFF. The CDR3, as DNA: TGTGCCAGCACCCCCAGCGGGACAGGTTCCACCGGGGAGCTGTTTTTT. This chain uses TRBV6-2 or TRBV6-3 with TRBJ2-2; a possible D gene is TRBD1 (8 bases). Germline loops: CDR1 MNHEY, CDR2 SVGEGT. CDR3 length equals 16 residues. The V and J ends lost 7 bases and 4 bases respectively, with 19 bases between them.

The V call is TRBV5-6, the J call TRBJ2-7; TRBD2 is a possible D gene (5 bases). Germline V gives CDR1 SGHDT, CDR2 YYEEEE. With 4 bases removed from V and 4 bases from J, the gap between germline ends came to 12 bases. The CDR3 has 13 residues. CDR3 in amino acids: CASSPGLVYEQYF. In DNA, the CDR3 is TGTGCCAGCAGCCCAGGACTGGTGTACGAGCAGTACTTC.

The sample holds many counts of this clone. The genes are TRBV5-8 and TRBJ2-7; D call uncertain. V was clipped by 6 bases and J by 1 base, with 11 bases between them. Germline loops: CDR1 SGHTS, CDR2 YDEGEE. The CDR3 contains 13 residues. The CDR3 DNA reads as TGTGCCAGCACTTCCTTCCTATCCTACGAGCAGTACTTC. Amino acid sequence: CASTSFLSYEQYF.

The chain joins TRBV19 to TRBJ2-3; perhaps TRBD1 as D (5 bases). The CDR3 sequence is 14 residues long. The V and J ends lost 4 bases and 4 bases respectively, with 12 bases between them. Germline CDR1 is LNHDA and CDR2 is SQIVND (reference sequence). CDR3 DNA sequence: TGTGCCAGTAGTAGGGGTCTAGGGGCAGATACGCAGTATTTT. It is translated as CASSRGLGADTQYF.

This clone has just one count. This chain joins TRBV19 and TRBJ2-3, with a tentative D call TRBD1 (5 bases). Germline CDR1 is LNHDA and CDR2 is SQIVND (reference sequence). V lost 4 bases to trimming and J lost 4 bases, with 12 bases between them. The CDR3 totals 14 residues. The DNA of the CDR3 is TGTGCCAGTAGTAACAACCTGGGGCCAGATACGCAGTATTTT. It encodes CASSNNLGPDTQYF.

Here the CDR3 DNA reads TGCGCCAGCAGCCTGGGTGTAGAGAATTCACCCCTCCACTTT. This sequence encodes CASSLGVENSPLHF. The chain recombines TRBV5-1 with TRBJ1-6; D gene ambiguous. The CDR3 spans 14 residues. From germline, CDR1 is SGHRS and CDR2 YFSETQ. The V and J ends lost 4 bases and 7 bases respectively, with 12 bases between them.

The J gene is TRBJ2-6, the V gene TRBV19; D remains unclear. Germline assignment: CDR1 LNHDA and CDR2 SQIVND (reference sequence). The CDR3 is 15 residues long. Trimming cost V 6 bases and J 0 bases, with 9 bases left between them. The CDR3 coding sequence is TGTGCCAGTAGCTCAAGCTACTCTGGGGCCAACGTCCTGACTTTC. This translates into CASSSSYSGANVLTF.

The rearrangement joins TRBV7-9 to TRBJ1-2, with 8 bases matching TRBD1. This CDR3 has 13 amino acids. CDR1 is SEHNR and CDR2 is FQNEAQ in the germline V gene (reference sequence). J lost 3 bases, V lost 5 bases, and 2 bases had no gene match. In DNA form, the CDR3 reads TGTGCCAGCAGCCAGGACAGGGACTATGGCTACACCTTC. Protein: CASSQDRDYGYTF.

This sequence joins TRBV5-1 and TRBJ2-3, with 8 bases identical to TRBD2. V gave up 4 bases and J gave up 2 bases; unmatched junction bases: 9. CDR1 SGHRS and CDR2 YFSETQ come from the germline V gene. This CDR3 has 16 amino acids. The CDR3 nucleotides are TGCGCCAGCAGCCTCATCTCGGGGGGGGACACAGATACGCAGTATTTT. Protein product: CASSLISGGDTDTQYF.

In its sample, this clone was seen a few times. The chain employs TRBV10-3 and TRBJ1-3; D gene ambiguous. V gave up 10 bases and J gave up 4 bases, with 14 bases separating them. The CDR3 loop spans 13 amino acids. Per germline, CDR1 ENHRY and CDR2 SYGVKD. The CDR3 here is CATLFSGGNTIYF. CDR3 DNA: TGTGCCACCTTGTTTAGCGGGGGAAACACCATATATTTT.

The gene calls are TRBV9 and TRBJ2-5; the D gene is possibly TRBD2 (6 bases). CDR1 and CDR2 (germline): SGDLS, YYNGEE. CDR3 size: 15 residues. V was cut by 4 bases and J by 5 bases, with 18 bases left in between. CDR3 sequence reads: CASSSRSGVWETQYF. The CDR3 nucleotides read TGTGCCAGCAGCTCCCGGTCGGGGGTGTGGGAGACCCAGTACTTC.

V is TRBV5-1 and J is TRBJ1-1; D is unresolved. The length of the CDR3 is 15 residues. V lost 3 bases and J lost 5, with 17 bases in between. Germline loops: CDR1 SGHRS, CDR2 YFSETQ. The CDR3 DNA sequence: TGCGCCAGCAGCTCAACCGCCCCGGGGAAAACTGAAGCTTTCTTT. The encoded protein is CASSSTAPGKTEAFF.

The sample holds one count of this clone. Here the CDR3 DNA reads TGTGCCAGCAGCCGAGGGACAGGGATCGAGCAGTACTTC. Residues: CASSRGTGIEQYF. The gene calls are TRBV6-5 and TRBJ2-7; 9 positions match TRBD1. V lost 6 bases to trimming and J lost 6 bases; unmatched junction nucleotides: 6. The CDR3 spans 13 residues. Germline V gene data show CDR1 as MNHEY and CDR2 as SVGAGI.

The V gene is TRBV24-1, the J gene TRBJ1-5; tentative D call: TRBD1 (5 bases). The CDR3 totals 15 residues. V was clipped by 4 bases and J by 0 bases, with 9 bases between them. Germline V gene data show CDR1 as KGHDR and CDR2 as SFDVKD. For the CDR3, the DNA is TGTGCCACCAGTGACCTGGACACTAGCAATCAGCCCCAGCATTTT. The encoded protein is CATSDLDTSNQPQHF.

CDR3 sequence reads: CASSRTRQSTNEKLFF. Written as DNA, the CDR3 is TGTGCCAGCAGCCGTACCAGACAGTCAACTAATGAAAAACTGTTTTTT. The chain combines TRBV9 with TRBJ1-4, with D maybe TRBD1 (5 bases). V lost 4 bases, J lost 0 bases, and 13 bases lay in between. The CDR3 extends over 16 amino acids. The germline V gene has CDR1 SGDLS and CDR2 YYNGEE.

The V call is TRBV11-3, the J call TRBJ1-2; the D gene is possibly TRBD1 (5 bases). The CDR3 length is 16 residues. The V end was cut by 3 bases, the J end by 2 bases, with 16 bases between. Germline lookup yields CDR1 SGHNT and CDR2 YENEEA. CDR3 bases: TGTGCCAGCAGCTTGGGGGACTTTAGGGAGAACTATGGCTACACCTTC. It yields the protein CASSLGDFRENYGYTF.

Here the CDR3 DNA reads TGTGCCAGCAGTTCCGGACAGGGAATATATGGCTACACCTTC. The encoded protein is CASSSGQGIYGYTF. The chain has TRBV5-4 and TRBJ1-2, with TRBD1 identical over 8 bases. The germline CDR1 and CDR2 sequences are SGHNT and YYREEE (reference sequence). This CDR3 contains 14 residues. The J segment lost 5 bases and the V segment lost 5 bases, leaving 8 bases of the junction unmatched.

The rearrangement joins TRBV5-5 to TRBJ2-1; 8 bases are a match to TRBD1. The CDR3 spans 14 residues. With V trimmed by 4 bases and J by 8 bases, 8 bases remained unmatched. Germline V CDR1 and CDR2: SGHKS, YYEKEE (reference sequence). The CDR3 coding sequence is TGTGCCAGCAGCCTCGGACAGGGAGGCGATGAGCAGTTCTTC. The encoded protein is CASSLGQGGDEQFF.

The chain combines TRBV2 with TRBJ1-5, with TRBD1 matching over 7 bases. CDR1 SNHLY and CDR2 FYNNEI come from the germline V gene. V shed 7 bases and J 2 bases; nucleotides not matched to a gene: 8. The CDR3 runs 15 residues. In DNA form, the CDR3 reads TGTGCCAGCACTATAGACAGGGCAGGCAATCAGCCCCAGCATTTT. It specifies CASTIDRAGNQPQHF.

The chain recombines TRBV6-5 with TRBJ1-1; perhaps TRBD1 as D (5 bases). CDR1 MNHEY and CDR2 SVGAGI come from the germline V gene. This CDR3 contains 13 residues. V lost 6 bases and J 7 bases, leaving 15 bases between the germline ends. The CDR3 DNA reads as TGTGCCAGCAGGTCAGGGCCTAGACGTGAAGCTTTCTTT. Translated: CASRSGPRREAFF.

This chain connects TRBV9 to TRBJ1-2; possibly TRBD1 for D (6 bases). The CDR3 loop spans 14 amino acids. Trimming took 8 bases from V and 7 from J, leaving 21 bases between them. CDR1 and CDR2 (germline): SGDLS, YYNGEE. The CDR3 spells CASADRILSGGYTF. The CDR3 bases are TGTGCCAGTGCCGACAGGATCCTCTCTGGTGGCTACACCTTC.

The rearrangement uses TRBV5-1 and TRBJ2-2, with 9 positions matching TRBD1. Per germline, CDR1 SGHRS and CDR2 YFSETQ. The CDR3 covers 15 residues. V trimming: 3 bases; J trimming: 6 bases; junction bases outside the gene matches: 6. CDR3 bases: TGCGCCAGCAGCTCCACAGGGGGCGTCTCCGGGGAGCTGTTTTTT. This sequence encodes CASSSTGGVSGELFF.

This chain uses TRBV24-1 with TRBJ2-3; 7 bases align to TRBD1. V lost 0 bases to trimming and J lost 6 bases; unmatched junction nucleotides: 8. Germline V lookup: CDR1 KGHDR, CDR2 SFDVKD. This CDR3 comprises 16 residues. The CDR3 coding sequence is TGTGCCACCAGTGATTTGAGAGGGGGCGGTGACGATACGCAGTATTTT. It yields the protein CATSDLRGGGDDTQYF.

The V gene is TRBV29-1, the J gene TRBJ1-1; D is unclear. Looked up from germline, CDR1 is SQVTM and CDR2 is ANQGSEA. CDR3 size: 12 residues. The ends were cut back, 0 bases at V and 1 base at J, with 3 bases in the middle. The CDR3 sequence is CSVEDGNTEAFF. The CDR3 region has the DNA TGCAGCGTTGAAGACGGGAACACTGAAGCTTTCTTT.